A selection of T cell receptor beta chains follows, all from one sample in a study of cytomegalovirus exposure and HLA in healthy donors. Only in-frame clones appear in the TCRdb table, and some are missing; sequencing was by immunoSEQ multiplex PCR. The data contain 100,000 to 150,000 clones, just over 70% of them singletons. The sequencing input was PBMCs. These receptors were collected from a woman aged 60-75 years in good health and CMV-seropositive. CDR3s include the opening cysteine and the closing phenylalanine or tryptophan. Fields, in order: J gene, D gene, V gene, clone size, CDR3 DNA, CDR3 protein. The D gene is left open where the match is weak. Rows may omit the clone size; those that give it use once, few, many or a size class.

TRBJ1-1,TRBD1,TRBV6-5,NA,TGTGCCAGCAGTCCACAGGGGTCGACTGAAGCTTTCTTT,CASSPQGSTEAFF
TRBJ2-5,TRBD2,TRBV5-4,once,TGTGCCAGCAGCTTCGCTGGGGGGGGCCAAGAGACCCAGTACTTC,CASSFAGGGQETQYF
TRBJ1-3,NA,TRBV2,NA,TGTGCCAGCAATAACAGGGACTCTGGAAACACCATATATTTT,CASNNRDSGNTIYF
TRBJ1-2,NA,TRBV9,NA,TGTGCCAGCAGCGTAGCTATGACAGACCATGGCTACACCTTC,CASSVAMTDHGYTF
TRBJ2-1,NA,TRBV19,NA,TGTGCCAGTAGTATGGGGGGAGACAATGAGCAGTTCTTC,CASSMGGDNEQFF
TRBJ2-5,NA,TRBV7-2,NA,TGTGCCAGCGCGGAGCAGGAGACCCAGTACTTC,CASAEQETQYF
TRBJ1-1,NA,TRBV6-1,few,TGTGCCAGCAGTGAATGGCAGGGCACTGAAGCTTTCTTT,CASSEWQGTEAFF
TRBJ1-4,NA,TRBV5-8,NA,TGTGCCAGCAGACCCATCAGGGAGGCCCCTTATGAAAAACTGTTTTTT,CASRPIREAPYEKLFF
TRBJ1-4,NA,TRBV19,once,TGTGCCAGTAGGGGGATGGGGGGAGCTGGAACTAATGAAAAACTGTTTTTT,CASRGMGGAGTNEKLFF
TRBJ2-3,TRBD2,TRBV9,NA,TGTGCCAGCAGCACCACTAGCGGGGTGGGGGATACGCAGTATTTT,CASSTTSGVGDTQYF
TRBJ2-6,NA,TRBV6-5,NA,TGTGCCACTCGGACAGAAAGCTCTGGGGCCAACGTCCTGACTTTC,CATRTESSGANVLTF
TRBJ2-5,NA,TRBV6-1,NA,TGTGCCAGCAGTGAATTGAACAAAGAGACCCAGTACTTC,CASSELNKETQYF
TRBJ2-3,NA,TRBV7-8,NA,TGTGCCAGCAGATCCGCAGATACGCAGTATTTT,CASRSADTQYF
TRBJ2-7,NA,TRBV5-1,NA,TGCGCCAGCAGGGGGGCCTACGAGCAGTACTTC,CASRGAYEQYF
TRBJ2-3,TRBD2,TRBV7-8,few,TGTGCCAGCAGCTTGAGATCCCCCGGGAGGGTGGCAGATACGCAGTATTTT,CASSLRSPGRVADTQYF
TRBJ2-7,NA,TRBV21-1,NA,TGTGCCAGCAGCAAAGCGCTTGTGGGACAGGGACTTCTCTACGAGCAGTACTTC,CASSKALVGQGLLYEQYF
TRBJ2-2,NA,TRBV7-9,NA,TGTGCCAGCACCCGGCCCAGGGTTACGAACACCGGGGAGCTGTTTTTT,CASTRPRVTNTGELFF
TRBJ2-3,TRBD2,TRBV5-1,NA,TGCGCCAGCAGCGCTTCCCCGACTAGCAAGGGGAGCACAGATACGCAGTATTTT,CASSASPTSKGSTDTQYF
TRBJ1-5,NA,TRBV2,NA,TGTGCCAGCAGGTTGGGGAGGAGGGTTCAGCCCCAGCATTTT,CASRLGRRVQPQHF
TRBJ2-2,NA,TRBV9,NA,TGTGCCAGCAGGGGTGGGGGGACCGGGGAGCTGTTTTTT,CASRGGGTGELFF
TRBJ2-5,NA,TRBV7-9,NA,TGTGCCAGCAGCTGGGGGGTCAGAGAGACCCAGTACTTC,CASSWGVRETQYF
TRBJ2-7,NA,TRBV5-4,NA,TGTGCCAGCAGCTTGAACGGGGACTACGAGCAGTACTTC,CASSLNGDYEQYF
TRBJ2-2,TRBD1,TRBV11-3,NA,TGTGCCAGCAGCTCCGAGGGTTGGGGACAGGGGACCGGGGAGCTGTTTTTT,CASSSEGWGQGTGELFF
TRBJ1-3,NA,TRBV5-1,few,TGCGCCAGCAGCTTCGGACAGAGGAGCTCTGGAAACACCATATATTTT,CASSFGQRSSGNTIYF
TRBJ2-6,TRBD1,TRBV29-1,NA,TGCAGCGTTGAAGGGACAGGATTAGCTGGGGCCAACGTCCTGACTTTC,CSVEGTGLAGANVLTF
TRBJ1-2,TRBD1,TRBV2,NA,TGTGCCAGCAGTGAGCCGGGGACAGGGGCTGTCTATGGCTACACCTTC,CASSEPGTGAVYGYTF
TRBJ1-4,NA,TRBV5-6,NA,TGTGCCAGCAGCCCGACGGGGAGCCCTAATGAAAAACTGTTTTTT,CASSPTGSPNEKLFF
TRBJ2-5,NA,TRBV7-6,NA,TGTGCCAGCAGCTCTAGAGGAGAGACCCAGTACTTC,CASSSRGETQYF
TRBJ2-5,TRBD1,TRBV6-1,few,TGTGCCAGCAGTGAAGCGCAGGGGGAAGAGACCCAGTACTTC,CASSEAQGEETQYF